This TCR beta chain was identified during a study of T cell responses to AZD1222 COVID-19 vaccine. General observations from the study: Unmutated variant regions reportedly attract nearly half of all spike-specific TCRs. Repertoire sampling occurred only after the peak T cell response. It should be noted that donors were predominantly white British and more often female, and clonal diversity was possibly underestimated.

Using immunoSEQ multiplex PCR, the repertoire was profiled, and TCRdb retains in-frame clones only, with some absent. This repertoire shows about 100,000 clones, more than 75% found once; its top ten account for about 20%. Remarks on this clone: Its antigen is unknown.

Between the trimmed V and J ends, which lost 2 bases and 5 bases, there was a span of 12 bases. This CDR3 region has 14 residues. Per germline, CDR1 MNHNY and CDR2 SVGAGI (reference sequence). This TCR was recovered from an adult in good health. Specimen: peripheral blood, collected on day 0 of AZD1222 vaccination. J is TRBJ2-5 and V is TRBV6-6; no definite D call. DNA for the CDR3: TGTGCCAGCAGTTACCCGACCCAAGTGGAGACCCAGTACTTC. Translating gives CASSYPTQVETQYF.